Sequencing of this T cell receptor (beta chain) was carried out in a study of blood T cell repertoires in COVID-19. Background on the study: Some COVID-19 samples were acute and others convalescent; all came from the United States, Italy and Spain. PBMCs, B-cell-depleted T cells, or T cells were the source of the cDNA or gDNA that made up the material.

Profiled with immunoSEQ multiplex PCR; TCRdb holds only in-frame clones, not every one. The table records around 150,000 clones, around 84% of them present only once. The V gene's germline CDR1 is SEHNR and CDR2 FQNEAQ (reference sequence). The V end lost 8 bases, the J end lost 0 bases, and 11 bases lay between the germline ends. This CDR3 spans 15 amino acids. This receptor was obtained from a man in his 70s with acute or convalescent COVID-19. Input material: peripheral blood. J is TRBJ1-6 and V is TRBV7-9; D unresolved. CDR3 sequence reads: CASQGGSSYNSPLHF. For the CDR3, the DNA is TGTGCCAGCCAAGGAGGGAGCTCCTATAATTCACCCCTCCACTTT.